This is a list of T cell receptor beta chains from one sample in a study of cytomegalovirus exposure and HLA in healthy donors. Produced via immunoSEQ multiplex PCR; TCRdb's table is partial and in-frame only. The sample holds roughly 130,000 clones, 80% seen once. The sequenced material came from PBMCs. The source is a man aged 25 to 45 in good health and CMV-seronegative. Both conserved end residues are part of each CDR3. D genes are given only for firm matches. Only part of the rows carry a size: once, few, many, or a class if the clone is expanded.

TRBJ2-3	NA	TRBV27	TRBD1	TGTGCCAGCAGTTTATACAGGGGGCCAGATACGCAGTATTTT	CASSLYRGPDTQYF
TRBJ2-3	NA	TRBV7-9	NA	TGTGCCAGCAGCTCCCAGGGTAGTATAACAGATACGCAGTATTTT	CASSSQGSITDTQYF
TRBJ1-2	NA	TRBV30	NA	TGTGCCTGGAGTCTTCAGGGGCCCGCCGGGGGCTACACCTTC	CAWSLQGPAGGYTF
TRBJ2-1	once	TRBV7-9	TRBD1	TGTGCCAGCTTGTCCCGGACAGGGCCCTACAATGAGCAGTTCTTC	CASLSRTGPYNEQFF
TRBJ2-7	once	TRBV16	NA	TGTGCCAGCAGCCAAATGCCAGGGTCAGGAGACGAGCAGTACTTC	CASSQMPGSGDEQYF
TRBJ1-1	NA	TRBV9	NA	TGTGCCAGCAGCGTAGCCGTGAACACTGAAGCTTTCTTT	CASSVAVNTEAFF
TRBJ1-2	NA	TRBV29-1	TRBD1	TGCAGCGTTGAATTGTGGACAGGGTTTGGTGGCTACACCTTC	CSVELWTGFGGYTF
TRBJ2-7	NA	TRBV28	TRBD2	TGTGCCAGCAGTTTATTAACTAGCGGGAGGAACGAGCAGTACTTC	CASSLLTSGRNEQYF
TRBJ2-3	NA	TRBV4-1	TRBD2	TGCGCCAGCAGCCAAGAGGGGACTACCCACACAGATACGCAGTATTTT	CASSQEGTTHTDTQYF
TRBJ2-1	few	TRBV5-6	NA	TGTGCCAGCAGCCAAGACCGAGGTTACAATGAGCAGTTCTTC	CASSQDRGYNEQFF
TRBJ2-3	NA	TRBV30	TRBD1	TGTGCCTGGAGTGTTGGACAGGGGAACACAGATACGCAGTATTTT	CAWSVGQGNTDTQYF
TRBJ1-1	once	TRBV19	TRBD1	TGTGCCAGTAGTAGAGTCTTGACAGGGGGACTAACTGAAGCTTTCTTT	CASSRVLTGGLTEAFF
TRBJ1-1	NA	TRBV29-1	NA	TGCAGCGTTGAAGTGGGCATGAGTGCTTTCTTT	CSVEVGMSAFF
TRBJ2-7	NA	TRBV7-2	TRBD2	TGTGCCAGCAGCGCGGGACTAGCGGACTACGAGCAGTACTTC	CASSAGLADYEQYF
TRBJ2-2	NA	TRBV29-1	NA	TGCAGCGCCCAAGGGGCGGGGGAGCTGTTTTTT	CSAQGAGELFF
TRBJ2-1	NA	TRBV5-1	NA	TGCGCCAGCATTCCATTAGGGGGACCTTACAATGAGCAGTTCTTC	CASIPLGGPYNEQFF
TRBJ2-7	NA	TRBV5-6	NA	TGTGCCAGCAGCTTCAGGAGGGGGGGCGTTCGGGACGAGCAGTACTTC	CASSFRRGGVRDEQYF
TRBJ1-5	NA	TRBV21-1	NA	TGTGCCAGCAGCAAAAATATGGACAGGTGGGATCAGCCCCAGCATTTT	CASSKNMDRWDQPQHF
TRBJ1-1	NA	TRBV10-2	TRBD1	TGCGCCAGCAGTGAGGGAGGGACAGGGATTTTGTGGACTGAAGCTTTCTTT	CASSEGGTGILWTEAFF
TRBJ1-6	NA	TRBV13	NA	TGTGCCAGCAGCCCTACAGGACAGCAATATAATTCACCCCTCCACTTT	CASSPTGQQYNSPLHF
TRBJ1-5	NA	TRBV28	NA	TGTGCCAGCAGCTCGTGGAGGGTCAATCAGCCCCAGCATTTT	CASSSWRVNQPQHF
TRBJ1-1	few	TRBV6-5	NA	TGTGCCAGCAGGGAGTTCTTCGGGGGGCCAACTGAAGCTTTCTTT	CASREFFGGPTEAFF
TRBJ2-7	once	TRBV27	NA	TGTGCCAGCAGTTTAGGGGCCCCCTACGAGCAGTACTTC	CASSLGAPYEQYF
TRBJ2-7	NA	TRBV7-8	NA	TGTGCCAGCAGCCAGACAGAGAGCTCCTACGAGCAGTACTTC	CASSQTESSYEQYF
TRBJ2-1	NA	TRBV29-1	NA	TGCAGCGTCATCAACTATGAGCAGTTCTTC	CSVINYEQFF
TRBJ2-1	NA	TRBV27	NA	TGTGCCAGCAGGCCAGGGGTCTCGAACAATGAGCAGTTCTTC	CASRPGVSNNEQFF
TRBJ1-2	once	TRBV30	NA	TGTGCCTGGAGTATTTACAGGGCAGATGGCTACACCTTC	CAWSIYRADGYTF
TRBJ2-7	NA	TRBV5-1	NA	TGCGCCAGCAGCCCCAGCGGCTACGAGCAGTACTTC	CASSPSGYEQYF
TRBJ1-2	once	TRBV10-3	NA	TGTGCCATCAGTGAGTCGGCGCGGGGAAACTATGGCTACACCTTC	CAISESARGNYGYTF
TRBJ1-6	once	TRBV14	TRBD1	TGTGCCAGCAGTAAGGGACAGGGGGTTGTTTCACCCCTCCACTTT	CASSKGQGVVSPLHF
TRBJ2-1	NA	TRBV6-5	TRBD2	TGTGCCAGCAGTTACTTAGCTAGCGGGAGTTCAAATGAGCAGTTCTTC	CASSYLASGSSNEQFF
TRBJ2-1	NA	TRBV7-9	NA	TGTGCCAGCAGCTCCGTCTCCTACAATGAGCAGTTCTTC	CASSSVSYNEQFF
TRBJ2-1	NA	TRBV6-5	TRBD2	TGTGCCAGCAGTTACTCCCCGGGAGGGAGTGAGCAGTTCTTC	CASSYSPGGSEQFF
TRBJ1-2	NA	TRBV14	NA	TGTGCCAGCAGCCAAGATCGGGAGTGGGGCTACACCTTC	CASSQDREWGYTF